These T cell receptor beta chains were read from a single sample in a study of blood T cell repertoires in COVID-19. Some clones are missing from TCRdb's copy, which holds only in-frame ones; the method was immunoSEQ multiplex PCR. The data contain 90,000 to 100,000 clones, about four fifths of them singletons. Material: peripheral blood. Every receptor here comes from an elderly man with acute or convalescent COVID-19. Each CDR3 is given with its conserved first and last residue. The D gene is left open where the match is weak. Clone size appears in some rows only: once, few, many, or a class for an expanded clone.

j_gene: TRBJ2-1
abundance: NA
v_gene: TRBV7-7
d_gene: NA
CDR3aa: CASSTRDRSNEQFF
CDR3nt: TGTGCTAGCAGCACCCGCGACAGATCCAATGAGCAGTTCTTC

j_gene: TRBJ2-3
abundance: NA
v_gene: TRBV9
d_gene: TRBD2
CDR3aa: CASSVGAGATDTQYF
CDR3nt: TGTGCCAGCAGCGTAGGGGCGGGAGCGACAGATACGCAGTATTTT

j_gene: TRBJ2-4
abundance: NA
v_gene: TRBV7-8
d_gene: NA
CDR3aa: CASSTRGAGKNIQYF
CDR3nt: TGTGCCAGCAGCACCCGCGGGGCAGGGAAAAACATTCAGTACTTC

j_gene: TRBJ2-7
abundance: NA
v_gene: TRBV5-6
d_gene: NA
CDR3aa: CASSPRGGGPYEQYF
CDR3nt: TGTGCCAGCAGCCCACGCGGCGGAGGACCCTACGAGCAGTACTTC

j_gene: TRBJ2-7
abundance: once
v_gene: TRBV5-1
d_gene: TRBD2
CDR3aa: CASSSSSGGAGYEQYF
CDR3nt: TGCGCCAGCAGCTCCTCTAGCGGGGGGGCCGGGTACGAGCAGTACTTC

j_gene: TRBJ1-6
abundance: few
v_gene: TRBV6-2/TRBV6-3
d_gene: TRBD1
CDR3aa: CASSSDRGNSPLHF
CDR3nt: TGTGCCAGCAGTTCTGACAGGGGAAATTCACCCCTCCACTTT

j_gene: TRBJ2-7
abundance: NA
v_gene: TRBV27
d_gene: TRBD2
CDR3aa: CASSPLAGTLYEQYF
CDR3nt: TGTGCCAGCAGTCCCCTAGCGGGGACGCTTTACGAGCAGTACTTC

j_gene: TRBJ2-7
abundance: NA
v_gene: TRBV9
d_gene: NA
CDR3aa: CASSVGLSGAYEQYF
CDR3nt: TGTGCCAGCAGCGTAGGACTATCAGGGGCCTACGAGCAGTACTTC

j_gene: TRBJ1-1
abundance: NA
v_gene: TRBV28
d_gene: NA
CDR3aa: CASSYAVEAFF
CDR3nt: TGTGCCAGCAGTTATGCGGTGGAAGCTTTCTTT

j_gene: TRBJ2-5
abundance: NA
v_gene: TRBV4-1
d_gene: NA
CDR3aa: CASSQDPPPTQGQETQYF
CDR3nt: TGCGCCAGCAGCCAAGATCCCCCCCCGACCCAGGGCCAAGAGACCCAGTACTTC

j_gene: TRBJ2-1
abundance: NA
v_gene: TRBV11-2
d_gene: NA
CDR3aa: CASSLNFNEQFF
CDR3nt: TGTGCCAGCAGCTTAAACTTCAATGAGCAGTTCTTC

j_gene: TRBJ2-7
abundance: NA
v_gene: TRBV6-1
d_gene: TRBD1
CDR3aa: CASSEAPQGARYEQYF
CDR3nt: TGTGCCAGCAGTGAAGCGCCGCAGGGGGCTAGATACGAGCAGTACTTC

j_gene: TRBJ2-7
abundance: once
v_gene: TRBV6-5
d_gene: NA
CDR3aa: CASSQASYEQYF
CDR3nt: TGTGCCAGCAGTCAGGCCTCCTACGAGCAGTACTTC

j_gene: TRBJ1-2
abundance: NA
v_gene: TRBV19
d_gene: NA
CDR3aa: CASSDTGNYGYTF
CDR3nt: TGTGCCAGTAGTGACACGGGGAACTATGGCTACACCTTC

j_gene: TRBJ2-3
abundance: once
v_gene: TRBV7-2
d_gene: TRBD2
CDR3aa: CASSPKAGATDTQYF
CDR3nt: TGTGCCAGCAGCCCTAAAGCGGGAGCTACAGATACGCAGTATTTT

j_gene: TRBJ1-1
abundance: NA
v_gene: TRBV28
d_gene: NA
CDR3aa: CASRETGTNTEAFF
CDR3nt: TGTGCCAGCAGAGAGACAGGTACGAACACTGAAGCTTTCTTT

j_gene: TRBJ2-1
abundance: NA
v_gene: TRBV10-2
d_gene: NA
CDR3aa: CASSFWSSYNEQFF
CDR3nt: TGCGCCAGCAGTTTTTGGAGCTCCTACAATGAGCAGTTCTTC

j_gene: TRBJ2-5
abundance: NA
v_gene: TRBV5-1
d_gene: NA
CDR3aa: CASSPDYIGTQYF
CDR3nt: TGCGCCAGCAGCCCTGACTATATCGGGACCCAGTACTTC

j_gene: TRBJ2-7
abundance: NA
v_gene: TRBV24-1
d_gene: NA
CDR3aa: CATSDTNYEQYF
CDR3nt: TGTGCCACCAGTGACACAAACTACGAGCAGTACTTC

j_gene: TRBJ1-4
abundance: NA
v_gene: TRBV7-8
d_gene: NA
CDR3aa: CASSLGGGGEKLFF
CDR3nt: TGTGCCAGCAGCTTAGGTGGGGGAGGTGAAAAACTGTTTTTT

j_gene: TRBJ1-1
abundance: NA
v_gene: TRBV5-1
d_gene: TRBD1
CDR3aa: CASSLGQGFTEAFF
CDR3nt: TGCGCCAGCAGCTTGGGACAGGGGTTCACTGAAGCTTTCTTT

j_gene: TRBJ1-2
abundance: NA
v_gene: TRBV5-1
d_gene: TRBD1
CDR3aa: CASSPEPGQGSTF
CDR3nt: TGCGCCAGCAGCCCCGAACCGGGACAGGGCTCTACCTTC

j_gene: TRBJ1-5
abundance: NA
v_gene: TRBV10-3
d_gene: NA
CDR3aa: CAIGGNESNQPQHF
CDR3nt: TGTGCCATCGGAGGGAATGAAAGCAATCAGCCCCAGCATTTT

j_gene: TRBJ1-1
abundance: NA
v_gene: TRBV19
d_gene: TRBD1
CDR3aa: CASSPPTGRTAEAFF
CDR3nt: TGTGCCAGTAGTCCCCCGACAGGGCGAACGGCTGAAGCTTTCTTT

j_gene: TRBJ2-2
abundance: NA
v_gene: TRBV7-2
d_gene: TRBD1
CDR3aa: CASSFSGTGNTGELFF
CDR3nt: TGTGCCAGCAGCTTCTCCGGGACAGGGAATACCGGGGAGCTGTTTTTT

j_gene: TRBJ1-2
abundance: NA
v_gene: TRBV9
d_gene: TRBD1
CDR3aa: CASSVAGQGYGYTF
CDR3nt: TGTGCCAGCAGCGTAGCGGGACAGGGGTATGGCTACACCTTC

j_gene: TRBJ1-2
abundance: few
v_gene: TRBV7-9
d_gene: NA
CDR3aa: CASSRSGTWGYTF
CDR3nt: TGTGCCAGCAGCCGAAGCGGGACTTGGGGCTACACCTTC

j_gene: TRBJ2-2
abundance: NA
v_gene: TRBV6-4
d_gene: NA
CDR3aa: CASSESNRNTGELFF
CDR3nt: TGTGCCAGCAGTGAAAGTAACAGAAACACCGGGGAGCTGTTTTTT

j_gene: TRBJ2-5
abundance: NA
v_gene: TRBV7-2
d_gene: TRBD1
CDR3aa: CASSSQTGKGETQYF
CDR3nt: TGTGCCAGCAGCTCCCAGACAGGGAAGGGAGAGACCCAGTACTTC

j_gene: TRBJ2-2
abundance: NA
v_gene: TRBV11-3
d_gene: NA
CDR3aa: CASGDKNTGELFF
CDR3nt: TGTGCCAGCGGCGACAAGAACACCGGGGAGCTGTTTTTT

j_gene: TRBJ2-1
abundance: NA
v_gene: TRBV14
d_gene: TRBD2
CDR3aa: CASSQWGGRNEQFF
CDR3nt: TGTGCCAGCAGCCAATGGGGGGGGAGAAATGAGCAGTTCTTC

j_gene: TRBJ2-1
abundance: NA
v_gene: TRBV30
d_gene: TRBD2
CDR3aa: CAWGLAGGPREQFF
CDR3nt: TGTGCCTGGGGACTAGCGGGAGGGCCCAGGGAGCAGTTCTTC

j_gene: TRBJ1-1
abundance: NA
v_gene: TRBV30
d_gene: TRBD1
CDR3aa: CAWSRTGGTEAFF
CDR3nt: TGTGCCTGGAGTCGGACAGGGGGAACTGAAGCTTTCTTT

j_gene: TRBJ1-4
abundance: NA
v_gene: TRBV28
d_gene: NA
CDR3aa: CASRGRGHTTNEKLFF
CDR3nt: TGTGCCAGCAGGGGACGGGGACATACAACTAATGAAAAACTGTTTTTT

j_gene: TRBJ2-3
abundance: NA
v_gene: TRBV30
d_gene: TRBD2
CDR3aa: CAWSPGLAGGWGTQYF
CDR3nt: TGTGCCTGGAGTCCAGGACTAGCGGGAGGATGGGGTACGCAGTATTTT

j_gene: TRBJ2-1
abundance: NA
v_gene: TRBV24-1
d_gene: TRBD1
CDR3aa: CATSDPNRGSSYNEQFF
CDR3nt: TGTGCCACCAGTGATCCGAACAGGGGAAGCTCCTACAATGAGCAGTTCTTC

j_gene: TRBJ2-2
abundance: NA
v_gene: TRBV28
d_gene: TRBD1
CDR3aa: CASSLDRVSGELFF
CDR3nt: TGTGCCAGCAGTTTGGACAGGGTCTCCGGGGAGCTGTTTTTT

j_gene: TRBJ2-7
abundance: NA
v_gene: TRBV6-1
d_gene: TRBD1
CDR3aa: CASSEPGQGLGEQYF
CDR3nt: TGTGCCAGCAGTGAACCGGGACAGGGCTTGGGGGAGCAGTACTTC

j_gene: TRBJ2-2
abundance: NA
v_gene: TRBV18
d_gene: TRBD1
CDR3aa: CASSHGQGRAGELFF
CDR3nt: TGTGCCAGCTCACACGGACAGGGTCGTGCCGGGGAGCTGTTTTTT

j_gene: TRBJ2-1
abundance: NA
v_gene: TRBV2
d_gene: TRBD1
CDR3aa: CASSGRQGNYNEQFF
CDR3nt: TGTGCCAGCAGTGGTAGACAGGGAAACTACAATGAGCAGTTCTTC

j_gene: TRBJ2-2
abundance: once
v_gene: TRBV5-5
d_gene: TRBD1
CDR3aa: CASSLGQGMSGTGELFF
CDR3nt: TGTGCCAGCAGCTTGGGACAGGGGATGAGCGGCACCGGGGAGCTGTTTTTT